These 9 T cell receptor beta chains came from one sample sequenced in a study of cytomegalovirus exposure and HLA in healthy donors. Primers for the PCR totalled 60 Vbeta and 13 Jbeta. TCRdb's table, derived via immunoSEQ multiplex PCR, lists solely in-frame clones and lacks some. In total, the table holds about 70,000 clones. What was sequenced was PBMCs. All receptors derive from a female donor in good health and CMV-seropositive.

The CDR3 here is CASSPRDSYYGYTF. The CDR3 DNA sequence: TGTGCCAGCAGCCCTAGGGACAGTTACTATGGCTACACCTTC. This chain joins TRBV5-8 and TRBJ1-2, with 7 bases that match TRBD1. Germline CDR1 and CDR2: SGHTS and YDEGEE. V shed 4 bases and J 3 bases; nucleotides not matched to a gene: 6. The CDR3 totals 14 residues.

This chain connects TRBV4-3 to TRBJ1-3, with D possibly matching TRBD1 (5 bases). Germline V gene sequence: CDR1 LGHNA, CDR2 YSLEER. The CDR3 has 16 amino acids. Trimming pared 3 bases from V and 4 bases from J, leaving 16 bases between. The CDR3 reads CASSQQTATFGNTIYF. The DNA of the CDR3 is TGCGCCAGCAGCCAGCAGACAGCTACATTCGGAAACACCATATATTTT.

The chain recombines TRBV5-1 with TRBJ1-5, with 9 positions matching TRBD1. The V segment lost 2 bases and the J segment 6 bases; nucleotides outside the gene matches: 3. Germline CDR1 and CDR2: SGHRS and YFSETQ. CDR3 length: 14 residues. The CDR3 here is CASSLTGGRQPQHF. CDR3 coding DNA: TGCGCCAGCAGCTTAACAGGGGGCCGTCAGCCCCAGCATTTT.

The chain carries TRBV7-9 and TRBJ2-3; TRBD2 aligns across 8 bases. From germline, CDR1 is SEHNR and CDR2 FQNEAQ (reference sequence). The CDR3 runs to 14 residues. V trimming: 7 bases; J trimming: 1 base; junction bases outside the gene matches: 4. The CDR3 is CASTVGRGTDTQYF. The CDR3 nucleotides are TGTGCCAGCACGGTCGGGAGGGGCACAGATACGCAGTATTTT.

The V gene is TRBV6-4, the J gene TRBJ1-2; unclear D gene. The CDR3 runs to 17 residues. Trimming removed 6 bases from V and 5 bases from J, with 25 bases in between. The germline V gene has CDR1 MRHNA and CDR2 SNTAGT. This CDR3 is CASSPQFTTRLWYGYTF. CDR3 DNA: TGTGCCAGCAGCCCCCAATTTACGACAAGGCTTTGGTATGGCTACACCTTC.

The chain combines TRBV6-1 with TRBJ1-1, with no clear D. Trimming stripped 4 bases from V and 5 bases from J, with 14 bases between. Germline CDR1 is MNHNS and CDR2 is SASEGT. The CDR3 totals 14 residues. CDR3 sequence reads: CASSVARLGTEAFF. DNA for the CDR3: TGTGCCAGCAGTGTAGCGAGGCTTGGGACTGAAGCTTTCTTT.

The V gene is TRBV4-3, the J gene TRBJ2-5; tentatively, D is TRBD2 (6 bases). V lost 0 bases, J lost 6 bases, and 11 bases lay in between. The CDR3 extends over 14 amino acids. Germline lookup yields CDR1 LGHNA and CDR2 YSLEER. CDR3 protein: CASSQDGGRQTQYF. The CDR3 DNA reads as TGCGCCAGCAGCCAAGATGGGGGGAGACAGACCCAGTACTTC.

The rearrangement joins TRBV29-1 to TRBJ1-2; D remains unclear. V was cut by 7 bases and J by 8 bases, with 14 bases left in between. Germline CDR1 is SQVTM and CDR2 is ANQGSEA. The CDR3 runs to 11 residues. DNA for the CDR3: TGCAGCGCTGGGGAGGTATTCGGCTACACCTTC. Translating gives CSAGEVFGYTF. The full variable domain, in which reference TRBV29-1 and TRBJ1-2 provide the parts outside the CDR3, is SAVISQKPSRDICQRGTSLTIQCQVDSQVTMMFWYRQQPGQSLTLIATANQGSEATYESGFVIDKFPISRPNLTFSTLTVSNMSPEDSSIYLCSAGEVFGYTFGSGTRLTVV.

The chain combines TRBV4-1 with TRBJ1-2; D perhaps matches TRBD1 (5 bases). The CDR3 contains 18 residues. Germline-derived CDR1 and CDR2 are MGHRA and YSYEKL. V was clipped by 3 bases and J by 0 bases, with 20 bases between them. Here the CDR3 DNA reads TGCGCCAGCAGCCAGGACTCCGCCGGGACTCTAGCTAACTATGGCTACACCTTC. Translation gives CASSQDSAGTLANYGYTF.